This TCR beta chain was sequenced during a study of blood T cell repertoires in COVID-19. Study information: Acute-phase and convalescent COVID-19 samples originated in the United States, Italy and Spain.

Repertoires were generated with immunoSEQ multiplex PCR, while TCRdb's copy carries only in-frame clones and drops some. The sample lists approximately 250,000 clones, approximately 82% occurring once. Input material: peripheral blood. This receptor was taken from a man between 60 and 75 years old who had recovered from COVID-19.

This CDR3 is CASSYQQGAFYEQYF. The CDR3 DNA is TGTGCCAGCAGCTACCAACAGGGGGCATTCTACGAGCAGTACTTC. The chain recombines TRBV5-5 with TRBJ2-7; 9 positions agree with TRBD1. The CDR3 is 15 amino acids. From germline, CDR1 is SGHKS and CDR2 YYEKEE (reference sequence). Losses at the gene ends were 3 bases for V and 3 bases for J; bases not matched to a gene: 7.